These 14 T cell receptor beta chains came from one sample sequenced in a study of blood T cell repertoires in COVID-19. Method: immunoSEQ multiplex PCR; TCRdb's copy keeps in-frame clones and lacks some. The sample consists of about 63,000 clones, about 80% of them appearing once. Input material: peripheral blood. The receptors originated from a human donor in a cohort sampled during active COVID-19.

The chain joins TRBV30 to TRBJ1-5; 8 positions match TRBD1. Germline CDR1 and CDR2: GTSNPN and SVGIG (reference sequence). This CDR3 region has 13 residues. Germline trimming cut 5 bases from V and 4 bases from J; bases unmatched to any gene: 4. CDR3 nucleotides: TGTGCCTGGGCTCAGGGGGCAAATCAGCCCCAGCATTTT. It is translated as CAWAQGANQPQHF.

The chain has TRBV14 and TRBJ2-1; D gene uncertain. V lost 1 base and J lost 3, with 7 bases in between. This CDR3 region has 14 residues. Germline-derived CDR1 and CDR2 are SGHDN and FVKESK. This CDR3 reads CASSQATLYNEQFF. DNA of the CDR3: TGTGCCAGCAGCCAAGCGACTCTCTACAATGAGCAGTTCTTC.

The genes are TRBV30 and TRBJ1-2, with 7 bases lining up with TRBD1. The CDR3 is made up of 16 amino acids. V lost 5 bases, J lost 4 bases, and 16 bases stayed unmatched. The germline gives CDR1 GTSNPN, CDR2 SVGIG (reference sequence). Here the CDR3 DNA reads TGTGCCTGGGAGCCGGGACAGCACCTTTCCCTCTATGGCTACACCTTC. Amino acid sequence: CAWEPGQHLSLYGYTF.

This clone was detected once. This rearrangement joins TRBV7-9 to TRBJ2-7; no clear D gene. Per the germline V gene, CDR1 is SEHNR and CDR2 is FQNEAQ (reference sequence). V was shortened by 5 bases and J by 3 bases, with 11 bases between the two germline ends. The CDR3 is 13 residues long. In nucleotides, the CDR3 is TGTGCCAGCAGCCAGACCCTAGACTACGAGCAGTACTTC. Translation: CASSQTLDYEQYF.

V gene TRBV9 combines with J gene TRBJ2-7; 8 bases line up with TRBD1. CDR1 and CDR2 from the germline V gene are SGDLS and YYNGEE. The CDR3 extends over 14 amino acids. Trimming at V came to 2 bases and at J to 0 bases, leaving 1 base not matched to a gene. DNA for the CDR3: TGTGCCAGCAGCGTGGACAGGGACTCCTACGAGCAGTACTTC. Translated, it gives CASSVDRDSYEQYF.

V gene TRBV24-1 combines with J gene TRBJ1-1; D unresolved. The V gene lost 10 bases and the J gene lost 1 base, with 12 bases spanning the gap. The CDR3 has 13 amino acids. The germline V gene encodes CDR1 KGHDR and CDR2 SFDVKD. The CDR3 spells CATRGPWNTEAFF. The CDR3 DNA sequence: TGTGCCACGCGGGGTCCCTGGAACACTGAAGCTTTCTTT.

V gene TRBV6-5 combines with J gene TRBJ1-1; TRBD1 matches at 8 bases. In germline, CDR1 is MNHEY, CDR2 SVGAGI. CDR3 length: 14 residues. J gave up 5 bases and V 6 bases, and 8 bases lay outside the gene matches. CDR3: CASSQARGQTEAFF. The CDR3 DNA reads TGTGCCAGCAGCCAGGCCAGGGGGCAGACTGAAGCTTTCTTT.

The chain recombines TRBV25-1 with TRBJ1-2; the D is unclear. From germline, CDR1 is MGHDK and CDR2 SYGVNS. Deletions cut 4 bases from V and 6 bases from J, with 12 bases between. The CDR3 has 13 amino acids. This chain's CDR3 is CASSAWSFHGYTF. CDR3 nucleotides: TGTGCCAGCAGTGCGTGGAGTTTTCATGGCTACACCTTC.

This chain joins TRBV27 and TRBJ1-2; 7 bases are shared with TRBD1. The CDR3 is 15 amino acids. The germline V gene has CDR1 MNHEY and CDR2 SMNVEV (reference sequence). V gave up 2 bases and J gave up 3 bases; unmatched junction bases: 6. The CDR3 protein is CASSLDPGQYYGYTF. CDR3 DNA: TGTGCCAGCAGTTTAGACCCGGGACAGTACTATGGCTACACCTTC.

The rearrangement joins TRBV5-1 to TRBJ1-2; 7 bases match TRBD1. This CDR3 contains 14 residues. From germline, CDR1 is SGHRS and CDR2 YFSETQ. Unmatched junction bases numbered 8, after V lost 1 base and J lost 8 bases. The CDR3 spells CASSLLGTDSGYTF. Written as DNA, the CDR3 is TGCGCCAGCAGCTTGTTGGGGACAGACTCCGGCTACACCTTC.

The chain is built from TRBV10-3 and TRBJ2-3, with 11 bases that match TRBD2. Germline CDR1 and CDR2: ENHRY and SYGVKD. The CDR3 runs to 14 residues. After removal of 8 bases from V and 2 bases from J, the junction contained 3 bases not matched to a gene. For the CDR3, the DNA is TGTGCCATCGGGGGACTAGCGGCCACAGATACGCAGTATTTT. Translating it yields CAIGGLAATDTQYF.

The rearrangement uses TRBV3-1 (or the pseudogene TRBV3-2) and TRBJ2-7; D might be TRBD2 (6 bases). The V gene's germline CDR1 is LGHDT and CDR2 YNNKEL (reference sequence). The CDR3 runs to 14 residues. Between the trimmed V and J ends, which lost 5 bases and 5 bases, there was a span of 16 bases. In nucleotides, the CDR3 is TGTGCCAGCAGCGCGGGGAGGATAAGCGACGAGCAGTACTTC. This translates into CASSAGRISDEQYF.

This rearrangement joins TRBV7-2 to TRBJ2-7; the match to TRBD1 covers 8 bases. Germline values: CDR1 SGHTA, CDR2 FQGNSA. The CDR3 totals 14 residues. V trimming: 5 bases; J trimming: 1 base; junction bases outside the gene matches: 4. This CDR3 is CASSLDRGSYEQYF. Written as DNA, the CDR3 is TGTGCCAGCAGCCTTGACAGGGGTTCCTACGAGCAGTACTTC.

This sequence joins TRBV7-2 and TRBJ1-1, with 7 nucleotides matching TRBD1. CDR3 length: 15 residues. After removal of 5 bases from V and 1 base from J, the junction contained 7 bases not matched to a gene. Germline V gene sequence: CDR1 SGHTA, CDR2 FQGNSA. The CDR3 DNA sequence: TGTGCCAGCAGCCCCTACAGGGGTGAGAACACTGAAGCTTTCTTT. It specifies CASSPYRGENTEAFF.